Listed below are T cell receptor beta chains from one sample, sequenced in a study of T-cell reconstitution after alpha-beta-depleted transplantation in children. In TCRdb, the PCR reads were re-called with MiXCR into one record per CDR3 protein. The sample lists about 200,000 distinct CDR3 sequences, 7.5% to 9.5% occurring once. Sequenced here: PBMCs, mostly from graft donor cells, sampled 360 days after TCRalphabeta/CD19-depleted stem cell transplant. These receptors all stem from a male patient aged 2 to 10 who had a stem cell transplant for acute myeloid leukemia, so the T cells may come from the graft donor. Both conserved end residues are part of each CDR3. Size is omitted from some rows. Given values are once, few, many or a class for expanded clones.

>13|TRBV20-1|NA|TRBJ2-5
CSARQLAGETQYF
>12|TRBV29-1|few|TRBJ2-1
CSVEDRGNEQFF
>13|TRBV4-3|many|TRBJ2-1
CASSFTGLNEQFF
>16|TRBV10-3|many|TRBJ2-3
CAISESQGFMSDTQYF
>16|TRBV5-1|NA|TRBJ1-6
CASSLVRTGFGSPLHF
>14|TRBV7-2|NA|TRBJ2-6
CASSLWRGANVLTF
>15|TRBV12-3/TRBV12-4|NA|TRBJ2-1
CASSPRGLADNEQFF
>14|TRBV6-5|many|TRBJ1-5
CASSSAYSNQPQHF
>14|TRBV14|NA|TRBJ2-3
CASSPRTLGDTQYF
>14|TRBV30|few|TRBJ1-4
CAWCKQGAGEKLFF
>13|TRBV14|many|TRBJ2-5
CASRGQGLETQYF
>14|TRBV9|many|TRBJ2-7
CASSLTSGGYEQYF
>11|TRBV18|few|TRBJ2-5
CASSPGEGQYF
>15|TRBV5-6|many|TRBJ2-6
CASSLIGAGANVLTF
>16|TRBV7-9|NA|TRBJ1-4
CASSLGFRGTNEKLFF
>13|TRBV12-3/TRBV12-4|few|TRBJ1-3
CASSVGQGNTIYF
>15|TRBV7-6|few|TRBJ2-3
CASSLGGGAADTQYF
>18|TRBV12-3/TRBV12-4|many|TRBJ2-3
CASSLAKGRLAGTDTQYF
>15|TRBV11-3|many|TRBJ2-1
CASSLMTSGQGEQFF
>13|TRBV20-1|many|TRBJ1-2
CSASLGTAYGYTF
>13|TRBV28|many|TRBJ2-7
CASSLNGDYEQYF
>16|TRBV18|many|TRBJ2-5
CASSPPGGRALETQYF
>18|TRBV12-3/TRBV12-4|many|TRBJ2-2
CASSRSPSSGGYTGELFF
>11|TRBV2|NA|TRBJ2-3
CASGETDTQYF
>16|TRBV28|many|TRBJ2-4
CASSLRRQVAKNIQYF
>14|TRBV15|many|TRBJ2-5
CATSTPMNRETQYF
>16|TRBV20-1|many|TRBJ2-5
CSASGLASAIQETQYF
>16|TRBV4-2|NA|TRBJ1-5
CASSQDRKTSNQPQHF
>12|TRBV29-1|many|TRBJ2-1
CSVARTGTEQFF
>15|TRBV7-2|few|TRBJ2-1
CASSLGTSGLNEQFF
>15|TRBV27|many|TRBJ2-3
CASSTPTRDPDTQYF
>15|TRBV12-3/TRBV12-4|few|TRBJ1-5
CASSLYPGERQPQHF
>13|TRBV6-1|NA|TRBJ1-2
CASREQAEGGYTF
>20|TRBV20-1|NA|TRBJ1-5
CSASHLSGGPMDYSNQPQHF
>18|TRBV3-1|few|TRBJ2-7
CASSQEGNLGLAFSEQYF
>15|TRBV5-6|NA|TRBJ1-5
CASSLGGYSNQPQHF
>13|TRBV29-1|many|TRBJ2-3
CSVDSAGTDTQYF
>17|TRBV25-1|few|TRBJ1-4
CASSERNTGRSNEKLFF
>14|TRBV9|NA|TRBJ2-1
CASSVAWQGDEQFF
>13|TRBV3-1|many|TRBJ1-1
CASSRQGHTEAFF
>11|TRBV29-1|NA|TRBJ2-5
CSDRGRETQYF
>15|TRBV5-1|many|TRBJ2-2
CASSPGDRNTGELFF
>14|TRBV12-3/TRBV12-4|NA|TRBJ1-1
CASSLGHTNTEAFF
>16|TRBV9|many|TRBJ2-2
CASSVLGRPNTGELFF
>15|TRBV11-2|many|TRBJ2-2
CASSLDGLMTGELFF
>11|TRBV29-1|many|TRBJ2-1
CSVEGFDEQFF
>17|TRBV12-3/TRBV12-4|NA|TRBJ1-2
CASSHPSRGGASYGYTF
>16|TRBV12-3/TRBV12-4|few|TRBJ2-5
CASSLSAGGPRETQYF
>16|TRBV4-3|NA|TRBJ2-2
CASSDSTGGRTGELFF
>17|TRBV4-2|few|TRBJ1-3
CASSQEAGLFIGNTIYF
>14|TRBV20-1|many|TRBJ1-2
CSPAADHSNYGYTF
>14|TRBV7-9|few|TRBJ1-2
CASSLGTGVDGYTF
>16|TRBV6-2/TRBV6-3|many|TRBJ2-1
CASQFLGRNYRDEQFF
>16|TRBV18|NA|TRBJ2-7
CASSPPGLAGPYEQYF